This T cell receptor beta chain was identified in a study of T-cell reconstitution after alpha-beta-depleted transplantation in children. Study results and limitations: There were reportedly several hundred expanded graft clones from which alpha-beta T cells came about two months after transplant. The main origin of T-cell counts and diversity one year after transplant was newly produced T cells.

The V gene's germline CDR1 is MNHNS and CDR2 SASEGT. The junction had 4 bases not matched to a gene; V was cut back by 6 bases and J by 2 bases. The CDR3 has 14 amino acids. Preparation of the TCRbeta library was carried out with unique molecular identifiers. Each CDR3 protein is one row after TCRdb ran MiXCR on the PCR reads. The repertoire holds over 90,000 distinct CDR3 sequences, with roughly 7.1% as singletons. For this clonotype: Its antigen is not identified.

Source: PBMCs, taken before TCRalphabeta/CD19-depleted stem cell transplant. The chain carries TRBV6-1 and TRBJ1-1; 9 bases align to TRBD1. This TCR came from a boy between 2 and 15 years old with acute lymphoblastic leukemia, due to receive a stem cell transplant. CDR3 nucleotide sequence: TGTGCCAGCAGACAGGGGGCCGTCAACACTGAAGCTTTCTTT. Protein: CASRQGAVNTEAFF.